One T cell receptor (beta chain) is described in this entry. Its target is not known. These data are taken from a study of a mutant IDH1 vaccine in newly diagnosed glioma. Study-wide context: Across weeks 1, 3, 5, 7, 11, 15, 19 and 23, patients received a vaccination each time, eight in all. Of the patients given treatment, approximately 60% were male and approximately 38% were female, and a mean age of around 44 years was recorded. Patients were started on vaccination 4-6 weeks after radiotherapy alone, or with temozolomide cycles. Broader study findings: Immune responses induced by the vaccine were seen in roughly 93% of patients, spanning multiple MHC alleles.

TCRdb's table, derived via immunoSEQ multiplex PCR, lists solely in-frame clones and lacks some. The table has 25,000 to 35,000 clones, more than 75% seen once. Time point in this sample: week 23, last vaccination. It was 300 ug of mutant IDH1 20-mer peptide that made up each vaccine dose, given with topical imiquimod. CDR3 length: 15 residues. After removal of 2 bases from V and 8 bases from J, the junction contained 9 bases not matched to a gene. Looked up from germline, CDR1 is SGHRS and CDR2 is YFSETQ. V gene TRBV5-1 combines with J gene TRBJ2-3; 9 positions match TRBD2. The source is a man between 35 and 55 years old with glioma. Sequenced here: PBMCs, sampled from a glioma patient whose treatment included an IDH1 peptide vaccine. Written as DNA, the CDR3 is TGCGCCAGCAGCTTCGCGGGAGGGACCTTGGGTACGCAGTATTTT. Residues: CASSFAGGTLGTQYF.